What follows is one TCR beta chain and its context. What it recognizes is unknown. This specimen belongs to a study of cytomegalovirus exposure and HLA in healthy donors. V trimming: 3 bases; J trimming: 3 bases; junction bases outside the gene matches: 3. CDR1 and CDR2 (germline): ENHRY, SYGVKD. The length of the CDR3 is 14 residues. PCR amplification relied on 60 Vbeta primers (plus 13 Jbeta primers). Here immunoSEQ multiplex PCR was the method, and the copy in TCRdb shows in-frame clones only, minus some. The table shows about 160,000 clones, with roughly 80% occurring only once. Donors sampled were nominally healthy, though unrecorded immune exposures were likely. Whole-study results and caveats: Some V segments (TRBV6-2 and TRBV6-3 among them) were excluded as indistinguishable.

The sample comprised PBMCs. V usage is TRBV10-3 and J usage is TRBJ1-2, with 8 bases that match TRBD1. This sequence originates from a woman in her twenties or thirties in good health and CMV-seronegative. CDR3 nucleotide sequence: TGTGCCATCAGTGACAGGGGGCCGGACTATGGCTACACCTTC. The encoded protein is CAISDRGPDYGYTF.